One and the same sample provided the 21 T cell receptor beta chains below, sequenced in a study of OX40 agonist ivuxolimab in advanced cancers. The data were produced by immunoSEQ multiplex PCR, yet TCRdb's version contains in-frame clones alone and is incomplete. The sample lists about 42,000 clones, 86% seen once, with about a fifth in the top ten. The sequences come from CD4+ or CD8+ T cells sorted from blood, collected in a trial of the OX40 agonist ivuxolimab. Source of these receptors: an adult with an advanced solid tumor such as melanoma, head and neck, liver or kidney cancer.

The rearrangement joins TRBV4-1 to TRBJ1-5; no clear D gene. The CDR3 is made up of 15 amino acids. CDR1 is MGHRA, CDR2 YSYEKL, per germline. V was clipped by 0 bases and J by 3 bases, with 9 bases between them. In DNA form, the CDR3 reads TGCGCCAGCAGCCAAGAACCACAAACCAATCAGCCCCAGCATTTT. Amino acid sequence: CASSQEPQTNQPQHF.

CDR3 sequence (DNA): TGTGCCAGCAGCTTATCGGCTAGCGAGACTAACACCGGGGAGCTGTTTTTT. It encodes CASSLSASETNTGELFF. The rearrangement joins TRBV7-8 to TRBJ2-2; a weak D match, TRBD2 (6 bases). CDR1 and CDR2 from the germline V gene are SGHVS and FQNEAQ. V was trimmed by 2 bases and J by 2 bases, leaving 15 bases between them. The CDR3 sequence is 17 residues long.

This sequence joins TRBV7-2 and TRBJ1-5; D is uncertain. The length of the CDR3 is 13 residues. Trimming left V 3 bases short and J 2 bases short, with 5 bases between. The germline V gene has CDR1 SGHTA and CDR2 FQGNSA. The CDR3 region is CASSLVGNQPQHF. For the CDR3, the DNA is TGTGCCAGCAGCTTGGTGGGCAATCAGCCCCAGCATTTT.

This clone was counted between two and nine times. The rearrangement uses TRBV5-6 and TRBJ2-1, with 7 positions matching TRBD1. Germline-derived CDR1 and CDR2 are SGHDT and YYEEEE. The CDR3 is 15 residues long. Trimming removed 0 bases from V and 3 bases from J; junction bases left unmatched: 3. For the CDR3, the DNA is TGTGCCAGCAGCTTGGGACAGGGAGACTACAATGAGCAGTTCTTC. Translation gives CASSLGQGDYNEQFF.

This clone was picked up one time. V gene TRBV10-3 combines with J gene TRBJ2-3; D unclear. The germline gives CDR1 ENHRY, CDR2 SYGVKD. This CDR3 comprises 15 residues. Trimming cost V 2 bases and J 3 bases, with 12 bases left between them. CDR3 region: CAISERVDETDTQYF. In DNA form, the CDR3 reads TGTGCCATCAGTGAGCGGGTGGACGAGACAGATACGCAGTATTTT.

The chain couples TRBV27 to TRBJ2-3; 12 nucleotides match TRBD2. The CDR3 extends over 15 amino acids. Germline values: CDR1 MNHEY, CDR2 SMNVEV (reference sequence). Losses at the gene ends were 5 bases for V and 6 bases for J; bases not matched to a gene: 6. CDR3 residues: CASSPSGGASDTQYF. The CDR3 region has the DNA TGTGCCAGCAGTCCTAGCGGGGGGGCCTCGGATACGCAGTATTTT.

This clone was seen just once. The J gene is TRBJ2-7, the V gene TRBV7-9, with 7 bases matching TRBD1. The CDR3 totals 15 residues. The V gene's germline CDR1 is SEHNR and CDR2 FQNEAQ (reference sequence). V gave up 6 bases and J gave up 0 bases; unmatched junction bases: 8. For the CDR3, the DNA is TGTGCCAGCAGTATCGGGACAGCGGCCTCCTACGAGCAGTACGTC. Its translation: CASSIGTAASYEQYV.

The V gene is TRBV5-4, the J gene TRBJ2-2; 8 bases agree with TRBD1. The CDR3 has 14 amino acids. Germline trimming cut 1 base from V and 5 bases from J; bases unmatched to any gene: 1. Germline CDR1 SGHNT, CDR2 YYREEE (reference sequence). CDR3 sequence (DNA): TGTGCCAGCAGCTTGACAGGGGGAACCGGGGAGCTGTTTTTT. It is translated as CASSLTGGTGELFF.

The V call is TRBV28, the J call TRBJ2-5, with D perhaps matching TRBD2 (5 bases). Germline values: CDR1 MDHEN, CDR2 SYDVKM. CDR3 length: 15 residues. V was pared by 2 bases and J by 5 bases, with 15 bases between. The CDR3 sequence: CASSLGLAPRETQYF. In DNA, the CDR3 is TGTGCCAGCAGTTTAGGCCTAGCCCCTAGGGAGACCCAGTACTTC.

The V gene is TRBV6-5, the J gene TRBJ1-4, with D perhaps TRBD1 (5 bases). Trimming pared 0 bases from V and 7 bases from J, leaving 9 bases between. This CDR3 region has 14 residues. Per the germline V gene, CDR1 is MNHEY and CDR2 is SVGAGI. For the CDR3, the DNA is TGTGCCAGCAGTTACTCAGACGGGGGTGAAAAACTGTTTTTT. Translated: CASSYSDGGEKLFF.

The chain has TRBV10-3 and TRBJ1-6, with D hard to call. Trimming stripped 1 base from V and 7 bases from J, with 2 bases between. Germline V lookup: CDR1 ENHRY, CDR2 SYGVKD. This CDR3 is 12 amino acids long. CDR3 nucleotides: TGTGCCATCAGTGAGTACAATTCACCCCTCCACTTT. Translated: CAISEYNSPLHF.

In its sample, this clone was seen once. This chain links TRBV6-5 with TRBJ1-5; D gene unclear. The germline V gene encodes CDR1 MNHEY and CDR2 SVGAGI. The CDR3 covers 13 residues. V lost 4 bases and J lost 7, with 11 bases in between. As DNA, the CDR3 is TGTGCCAGCAGTTGGTCGAGCCACCAGCCCCAGCATTTT. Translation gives CASSWSSHQPQHF.

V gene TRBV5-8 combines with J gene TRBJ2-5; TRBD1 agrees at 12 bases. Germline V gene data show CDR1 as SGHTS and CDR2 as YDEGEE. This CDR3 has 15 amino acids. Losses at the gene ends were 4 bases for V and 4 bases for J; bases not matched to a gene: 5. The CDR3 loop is CASSPRDRGRETQYF. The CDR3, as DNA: TGTGCCAGCAGCCCCCGGGACAGGGGGCGAGAGACCCAGTACTTC. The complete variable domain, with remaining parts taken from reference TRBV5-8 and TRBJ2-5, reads EAGVTQSPTHLIKTRGQQATLRCSPISGHTSVYWYQQALGLGLQFLLWYDEGEERNRGNFPPRFSGRQFPNYSSELNVNALELEDSALYLCASSPRDRGRETQYFGPGTRLLVL.

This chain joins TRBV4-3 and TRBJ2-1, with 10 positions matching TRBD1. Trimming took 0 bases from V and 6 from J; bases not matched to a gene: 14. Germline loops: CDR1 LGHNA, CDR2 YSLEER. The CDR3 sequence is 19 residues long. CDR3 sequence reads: CASSQEPTRTGGMSNEQFF. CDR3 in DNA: TGCGCCAGCAGCCAAGAGCCGACTCGGACAGGGGGGATGAGCAATGAGCAGTTCTTC.

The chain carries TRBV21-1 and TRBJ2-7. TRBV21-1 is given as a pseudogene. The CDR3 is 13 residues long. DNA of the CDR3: TGTGCCAGCAGCAAAGGCCGGGCCTACGAGCAGTACGTC. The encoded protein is CASSKGRAYEQYV.

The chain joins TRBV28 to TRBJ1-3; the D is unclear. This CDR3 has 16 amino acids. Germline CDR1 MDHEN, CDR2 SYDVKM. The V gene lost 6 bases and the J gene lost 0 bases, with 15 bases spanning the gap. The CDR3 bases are TGTGCCAGCAGCTTGGGCGAGAGAAGCTCTGGAAACACCATATATTTT. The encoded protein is CASSLGERSSGNTIYF.

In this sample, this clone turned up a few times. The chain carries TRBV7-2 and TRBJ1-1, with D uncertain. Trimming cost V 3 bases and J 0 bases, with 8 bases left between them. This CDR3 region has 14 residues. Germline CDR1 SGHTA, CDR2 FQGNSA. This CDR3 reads CASSLVRLNTEAFF. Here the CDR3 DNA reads TGTGCCAGCAGCTTGGTCCGGTTGAACACTGAAGCTTTCTTT.

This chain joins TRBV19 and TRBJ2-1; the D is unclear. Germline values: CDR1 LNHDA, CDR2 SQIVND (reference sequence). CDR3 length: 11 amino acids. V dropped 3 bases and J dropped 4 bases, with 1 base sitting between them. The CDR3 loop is CASSIYNEQFF. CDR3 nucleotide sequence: TGTGCCAGTAGTATTTACAATGAGCAGTTCTTC.

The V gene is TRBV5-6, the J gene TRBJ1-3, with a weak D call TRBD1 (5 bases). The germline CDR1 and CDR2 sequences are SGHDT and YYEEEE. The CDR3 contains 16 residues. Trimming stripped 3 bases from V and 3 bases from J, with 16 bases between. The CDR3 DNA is TGTGCCAGCAGCTCAAGGGACGGTCTATTTGGAAACACCATATATTTT. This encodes CASSSRDGLFGNTIYF. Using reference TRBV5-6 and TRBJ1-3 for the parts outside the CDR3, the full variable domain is DAGVTQSPTHLIKTRGQQVTLRCSPKSGHDTVSWYQQALGQGPQFIFQYYEEEERQRGNFPDRFSGHQFPNYSSELNVNALLLGDSALYLCASSSRDGLFGNTIYFGEGSWLTVV.

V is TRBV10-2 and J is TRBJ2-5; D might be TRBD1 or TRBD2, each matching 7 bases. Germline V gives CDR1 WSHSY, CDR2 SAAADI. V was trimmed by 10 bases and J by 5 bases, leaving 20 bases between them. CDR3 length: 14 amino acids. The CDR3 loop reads CATLGRGLRETQYF. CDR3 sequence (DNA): TGCGCCACCTTAGGGAGGGGGCTTCGGGAGACCCAGTACTTC.

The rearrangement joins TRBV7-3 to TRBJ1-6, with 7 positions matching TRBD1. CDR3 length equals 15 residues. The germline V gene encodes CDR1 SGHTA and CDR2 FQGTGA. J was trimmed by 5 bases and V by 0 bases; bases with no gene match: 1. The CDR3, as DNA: TGTGCCAGCAGCTTAACAGGGGGCAATAATTCACCCCTCCACTTT. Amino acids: CASSLTGGNNSPLHF. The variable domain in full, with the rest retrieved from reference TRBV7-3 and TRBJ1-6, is GAGVSQTPSNKVTEKGKYVELRCDPISGHTALYWYRQSLGQGPEFLIYFQGTGAADDSGLPNDRFFAVRPEGSVSTLKIQRTERGDSAVYLCASSLTGGNNSPLHFGNGTRLTVT.